This T cell receptor (beta chain) was identified in a study of T cells in narcolepsy. About the study: Donors had narcolepsy type 1 or type 2, or were healthy controls.

Germline CDR1 reads PRHDT; CDR2 reads FYEKMQ (reference sequence). Deletions cut 3 bases from V and 3 bases from J, with 9 bases between. This CDR3 is 13 amino acids long. Study findings and constraints: No autoreactive T cell clone sequences appeared in some memory CD4+ repertoires.

Method: immunoSEQ multiplex PCR; TCRdb's copy keeps in-frame clones and lacks some. The sample yields about 30,000 clones, about four fifths seen once. This clone was found once. The target antigen is unknown. Sequenced sample: CD45RA- memory CD4+ T cells from PBMCs. The chain carries TRBV13 and TRBJ2-7; tentative D call: TRBD1 (6 bases). The sequence came from a human donor with narcolepsy. CDR3 in amino acids: CASSFTGLYEQYF. CDR3 in DNA: TGTGCCAGCAGCTTTACAGGGCTCTACGAGCAGTACTTC.